The 14 T cell receptor beta chains below all came from one sample that was sequenced in a study of blood T cell repertoires in COVID-19. Using immunoSEQ multiplex PCR, the repertoire was profiled, and TCRdb retains in-frame clones only, with some absent. In the table there are a few hundred thousand clones, 82% of which are singletons. Sequenced material: peripheral blood. The receptors derive from a woman between 18 and 29 years old with acute or convalescent COVID-19.

V usage is TRBV9 and J usage is TRBJ2-1, with D hard to call. In germline, CDR1 is SGDLS, CDR2 YYNGEE. The V gene lost 0 bases and the J gene lost 0 bases, with 10 bases spanning the gap. The CDR3 covers 16 residues. The CDR3 is CASSVAPTSSYNEQFF. The DNA of the CDR3 is TGTGCCAGCAGCGTAGCTCCTACGAGCTCCTACAATGAGCAGTTCTTC.

The chain is built from TRBV12-2 and TRBJ2-5; TRBD2, the D gene given by the table, was not confirmed from the DNA. TRBV12-2 is an annotated pseudogene. The CDR3 runs 17 residues. The CDR3 DNA reads TGTGCAAGTCCCCGTAATTCCAGCGGGAGATACCAAGAGACCCAGTACTTC. Translated, it gives CASPRNSSGRYQETQYF.

The chain carries TRBV19 and TRBJ2-1; D gene unclear. This CDR3 is built from 13 residues. V was pared by 5 bases and J by 4 bases, with 9 bases between. Germline V gene lookup returns CDR1 LNHDA and CDR2 SQIVND (reference sequence). CDR3 in amino acids: CASSSSGYNEQFF. As DNA, the CDR3 is TGTGCCAGTAGTTCCTCGGGTTACAATGAGCAGTTCTTC.

This clone has a single count. The chain links TRBV30 to TRBJ2-7; TRBD1 agrees at 12 bases. The V segment lost 5 bases and the J segment 6 bases; nucleotides outside the gene matches: 2. Germline CDR1 is GTSNPN and CDR2 is SVGIG (reference sequence). The CDR3 is made up of 12 amino acids. The CDR3 reads CAWGTGGIEQYF. CDR3 sequence (DNA): TGTGCCTGGGGGACAGGGGGCATCGAGCAGTACTTC.

This sequence joins TRBV4-3 and TRBJ1-3; D gene uncertain. The V gene's germline CDR1 is LGHNA and CDR2 YSLEER. With 5 bases removed from V and 2 bases from J, the gap between germline ends came to 7 bases. The CDR3 runs 13 residues. CDR3 in amino acids: CASSRETGNTIYF. The CDR3 DNA reads TGCGCCAGCAGCAGGGAGACTGGAAACACCATATATTTT.

This clone was observed a few times. V is TRBV28 and J is TRBJ2-7; TRBD1 is a possible D gene (5 bases). CDR1 MDHEN and CDR2 SYDVKM come from the germline V gene. V gave up 3 bases and J gave up 4 bases, with 13 bases separating them. The CDR3 is 14 amino acids. DNA of the CDR3: TGTGCCAGCAGTTTCGCCAGGGTGATGTACGAGCAGTACTTC. Its protein product is CASSFARVMYEQYF.

This clone was recorded once. V usage is TRBV3-1 (or the pseudogene TRBV3-2) and J usage is TRBJ2-7; the D is unclear. Germline V gene lookup returns CDR1 LGHDT and CDR2 YNNKEL (reference sequence). The CDR3 runs to 15 residues. V was cut by 1 base and J by 2 bases, with 12 bases left in between. CDR3 nucleotides: TGTGCCAGCAGCCAAGGGCCTACAGAAACCTACGAGCAGTACTTC. It translates to CASSQGPTETYEQYF.

The chain combines TRBV18 with TRBJ2-7, with 8 bases identical to TRBD1. The J segment lost 9 bases and the V segment lost 3 bases, leaving 1 base of the junction unmatched. This CDR3 is built from 11 residues. Per germline, CDR1 KGHSH and CDR2 LQKENI. CDR3 protein: CASSPDRGQYF. The CDR3, as DNA: TGTGCCAGCTCACCTGACAGGGGGCAGTACTTC.

The rearrangement links TRBV27 to TRBJ1-6; D remains unclear. The CDR3 consists of 15 residues. V lost 5 bases and J lost 7, with 15 bases in between. Germline CDR1 is MNHEY and CDR2 is SMNVEV (reference sequence). The CDR3 loop reads CASSHRESWNSPLHF. DNA for the CDR3: TGTGCCAGCAGTCATCGGGAATCTTGGAATTCACCCCTCCACTTT.

This chain joins TRBV6-4 and TRBJ2-3, with 11 bases fitting TRBD1. The CDR3 runs 16 residues. V was pared by 3 bases and J by 2 bases, with 4 bases of the junction left unmatched. The germline V gene has CDR1 MRHNA and CDR2 SNTAGT. The CDR3 loop is CASSEDGQGATDTQYF. CDR3 sequence (DNA): TGTGCCAGCAGTGAAGATGGACAGGGGGCCACAGATACGCAGTATTTT.

Comment on this clone: A read error may produce the germline difference seen at one junction end. The chain is built from TRBV19 and TRBJ2-3; 11 nucleotides match TRBD2. This CDR3 is 17 amino acids long. Germline assignment: CDR1 LNHDA and CDR2 SQIVND (reference sequence). In DNA, the CDR3 is TGTGCCAGTAGTATGGCCCCTACTAGCGGGAGCAAAGATACGCAGTATTTT. It is translated as CASSMAPTSGSKDTQYF.

The chain employs TRBV12-5 and TRBJ2-1; TRBD1 might be the D (5 bases). V dropped 2 bases and J dropped 10 bases, with 12 bases sitting between them. Germline V lookup: CDR1 LGHNT, CDR2 FRNRAP. The CDR3 sequence is 13 residues long. CDR3 nucleotide sequence: TGTGCTAGTGGTTTGCCTGGGGCACCCGAGCAGTTCTTC. Translation: CASGLPGAPEQFF.

The chain links TRBV5-8 to TRBJ2-1; tentative D call: TRBD1 (6 bases). Germline CDR1 and CDR2: SGHTS and YDEGEE. The CDR3 has 14 amino acids. Trimming shortened V by 0 bases and J by 8 bases, and 12 bases separated the two germline ends. In nucleotides, the CDR3 is TGTGCCAGCAGCTTGGATACAGGGTGGGATGAGCAGTTCTTC. This translates into CASSLDTGWDEQFF. Combining the CDR3 with reference TRBV5-8 and TRBJ2-1 gives the whole variable domain EAGVTQSPTHLIKTRGQQATLRCSPISGHTSVYWYQQALGLGLQFLLWYDEGEERNRGNFPPRFSGRQFPNYSSELNVNALELEDSALYLCASSLDTGWDEQFFGPGTRLTVL.

The chain employs TRBV5-5 and TRBJ2-1; TRBD2 matches 13 bases. The germline gives CDR1 SGHKS, CDR2 YYEKEE (reference sequence). This CDR3 spans 19 amino acids. V shed 4 bases and J 0 bases; nucleotides not matched to a gene: 10. CDR3 amino acids: CASSHGLAGVRGSYNEQFF. The CDR3 coding sequence is TGTGCCAGCAGCCACGGACTAGCGGGAGTCCGGGGCTCCTACAATGAGCAGTTCTTC.